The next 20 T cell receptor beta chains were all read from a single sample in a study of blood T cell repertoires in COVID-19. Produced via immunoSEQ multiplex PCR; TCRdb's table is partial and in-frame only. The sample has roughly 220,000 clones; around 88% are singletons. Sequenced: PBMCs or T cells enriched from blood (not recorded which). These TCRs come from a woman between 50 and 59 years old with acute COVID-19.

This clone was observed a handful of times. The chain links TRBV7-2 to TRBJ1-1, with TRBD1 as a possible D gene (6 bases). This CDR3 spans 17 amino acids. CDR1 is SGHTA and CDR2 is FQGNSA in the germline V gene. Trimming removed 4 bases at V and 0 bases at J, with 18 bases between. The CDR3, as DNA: TGTGCCAGCAGCTATAAGGGGGGGAGATGGGTGAACACTGAAGCTTTCTTT. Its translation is CASSYKGGRWVNTEAFF.

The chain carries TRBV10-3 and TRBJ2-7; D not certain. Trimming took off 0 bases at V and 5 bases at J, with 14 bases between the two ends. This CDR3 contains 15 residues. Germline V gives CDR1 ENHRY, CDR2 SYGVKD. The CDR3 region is CAISESMAVRDEQYF. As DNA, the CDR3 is TGTGCCATCAGTGAGTCCATGGCGGTTCGGGACGAGCAGTACTTC.

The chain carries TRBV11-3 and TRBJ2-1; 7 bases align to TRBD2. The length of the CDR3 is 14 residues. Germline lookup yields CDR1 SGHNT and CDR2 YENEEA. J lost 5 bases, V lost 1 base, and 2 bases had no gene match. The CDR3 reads CASSLASGNNEQFF. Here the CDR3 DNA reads TGTGCCAGCAGCTTAGCTAGCGGAAACAATGAGCAGTTCTTC. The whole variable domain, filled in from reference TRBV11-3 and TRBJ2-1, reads EAGVVQSPRYKIIEKKQPVAFWCNPISGHNTLYWYLQNLGQGPELLIRYENEEAVDDSQLPKDRFSAERLKGVDSTLKIQPAELGDSAVYLCASSLASGNNEQFFGPGTRLTVL.

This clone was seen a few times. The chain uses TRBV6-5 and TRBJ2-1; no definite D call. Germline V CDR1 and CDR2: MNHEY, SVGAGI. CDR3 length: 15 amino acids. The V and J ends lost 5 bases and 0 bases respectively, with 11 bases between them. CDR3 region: CASSPRGPSYNEQFF. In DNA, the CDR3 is TGTGCCAGCAGTCCCCGAGGTCCCTCCTACAATGAGCAGTTCTTC.

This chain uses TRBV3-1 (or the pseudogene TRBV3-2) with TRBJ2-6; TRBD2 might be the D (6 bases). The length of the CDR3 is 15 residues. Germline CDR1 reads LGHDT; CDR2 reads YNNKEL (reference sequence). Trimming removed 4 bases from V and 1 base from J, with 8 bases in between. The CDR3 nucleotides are TGTGCCAGCAGCCGCGGGACTTCTGGGGCCAACGTCCTGACTTTC. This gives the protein CASSRGTSGANVLTF.

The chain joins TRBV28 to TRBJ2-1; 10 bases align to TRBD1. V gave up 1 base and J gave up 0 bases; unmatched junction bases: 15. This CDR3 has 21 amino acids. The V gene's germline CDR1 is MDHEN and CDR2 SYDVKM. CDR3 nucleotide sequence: TGTGCCAGCAGTTTATCGTATATGGGACAGGGGCGGGACAACTCCTACAATGAGCAGTTCTTC. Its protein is CASSLSYMGQGRDNSYNEQFF.

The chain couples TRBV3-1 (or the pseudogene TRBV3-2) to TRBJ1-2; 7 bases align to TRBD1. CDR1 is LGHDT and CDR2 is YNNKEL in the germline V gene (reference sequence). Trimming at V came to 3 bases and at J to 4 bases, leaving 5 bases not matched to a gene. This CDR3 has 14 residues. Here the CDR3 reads CASSQMTGSYGYTF. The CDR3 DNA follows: TGTGCCAGCAGCCAGATGACAGGGAGCTATGGCTACACCTTC.

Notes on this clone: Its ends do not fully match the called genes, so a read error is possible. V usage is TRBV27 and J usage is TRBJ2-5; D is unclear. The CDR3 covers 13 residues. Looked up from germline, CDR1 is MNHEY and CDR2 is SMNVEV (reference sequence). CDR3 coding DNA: TGTGCCAGCAGTTTATCGCCTGCCCTACCCGTTAACTTC. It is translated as CASSLSPALPVNF.

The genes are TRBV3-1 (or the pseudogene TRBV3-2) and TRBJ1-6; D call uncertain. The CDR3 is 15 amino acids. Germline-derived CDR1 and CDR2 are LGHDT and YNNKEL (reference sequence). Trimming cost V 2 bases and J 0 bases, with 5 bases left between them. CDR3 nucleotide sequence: TGTGCCAGCAGCCAAACACACTCCTATAATTCACCCCTCCACTTT. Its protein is CASSQTHSYNSPLHF.

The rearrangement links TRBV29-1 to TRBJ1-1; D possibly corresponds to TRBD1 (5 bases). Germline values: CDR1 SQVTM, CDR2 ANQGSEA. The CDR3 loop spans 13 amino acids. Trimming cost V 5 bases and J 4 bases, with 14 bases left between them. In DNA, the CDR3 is TGCAGCGTTCTTTGGGGGGTGGGCACTGAAGCTTTCTTT. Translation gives CSVLWGVGTEAFF.

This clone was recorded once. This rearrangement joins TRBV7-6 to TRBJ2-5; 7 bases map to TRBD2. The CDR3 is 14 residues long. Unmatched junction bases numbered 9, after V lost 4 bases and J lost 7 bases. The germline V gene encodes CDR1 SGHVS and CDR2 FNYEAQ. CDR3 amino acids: CASSYTTSGGTQYF. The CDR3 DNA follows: TGTGCCAGCAGCTATACGACTTCGGGGGGGACCCAGTACTTC.

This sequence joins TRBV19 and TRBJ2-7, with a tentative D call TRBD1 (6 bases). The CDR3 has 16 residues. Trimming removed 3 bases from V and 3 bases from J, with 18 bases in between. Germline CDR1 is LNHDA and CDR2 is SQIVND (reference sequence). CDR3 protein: CASSIGLGDTGYEQYF. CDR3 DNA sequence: TGTGCCAGTAGTATTGGGCTCGGGGACACCGGCTACGAGCAGTACTTC.

Written as DNA, the CDR3 is TGTGCCAGTAGTGCCCGGACAGGGGTCTTCTACGAGCAGTACTTC. Amino acid sequence: CASSARTGVFYEQYF. The chain recombines TRBV19 with TRBJ2-7, with 9 bases identical to TRBD1. Unmatched junction bases numbered 8, after V lost 5 bases and J lost 3 bases. CDR1 and CDR2 from the germline V gene are LNHDA and SQIVND (reference sequence). The CDR3 contains 15 residues.

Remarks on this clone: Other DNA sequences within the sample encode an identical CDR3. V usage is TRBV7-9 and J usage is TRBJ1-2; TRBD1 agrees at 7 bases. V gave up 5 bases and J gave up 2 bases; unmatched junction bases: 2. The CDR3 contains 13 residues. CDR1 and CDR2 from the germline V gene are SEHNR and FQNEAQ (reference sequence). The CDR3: CASSLGQNYGYTF. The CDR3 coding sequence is TGTGCCAGCAGCCTGGGACAGAACTATGGCTACACCTTC.

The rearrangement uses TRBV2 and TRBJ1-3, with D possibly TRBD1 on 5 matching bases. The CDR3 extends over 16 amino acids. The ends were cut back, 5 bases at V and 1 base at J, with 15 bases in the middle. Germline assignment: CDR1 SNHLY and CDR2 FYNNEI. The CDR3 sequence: CASSSGGLRSGNTIYF. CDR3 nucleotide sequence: TGTGCCAGCAGTTCGGGGGGATTGAGGTCTGGAAACACCATATATTTT.

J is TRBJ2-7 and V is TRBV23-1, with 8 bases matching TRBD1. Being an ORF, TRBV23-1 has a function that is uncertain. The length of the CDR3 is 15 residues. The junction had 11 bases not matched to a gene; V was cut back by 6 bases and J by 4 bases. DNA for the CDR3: TGCGCCAGCAGCCAACCCTGGGACAGGCGGTACGAGCAGTACTTC. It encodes CASSQPWDRRYEQYF.

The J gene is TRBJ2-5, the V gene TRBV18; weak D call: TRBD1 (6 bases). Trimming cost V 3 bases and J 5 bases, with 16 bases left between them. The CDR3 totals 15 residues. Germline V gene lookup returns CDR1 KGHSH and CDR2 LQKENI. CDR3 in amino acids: CASSPAAFRGETQYF. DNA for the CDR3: TGTGCCAGCTCACCTGCGGCGTTCAGGGGTGAGACCCAGTACTTC. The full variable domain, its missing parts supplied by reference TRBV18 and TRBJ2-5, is NAGVMQNPRHLVRRRGQEARLRCSPMKGHSHVYWYRQLPEEGLKFMVYLQKENIIDESGMPKERFSAEFPKEGPSILRIQQVVRGDSAAYFCASSPAAFRGETQYFGPGTRLLVL.

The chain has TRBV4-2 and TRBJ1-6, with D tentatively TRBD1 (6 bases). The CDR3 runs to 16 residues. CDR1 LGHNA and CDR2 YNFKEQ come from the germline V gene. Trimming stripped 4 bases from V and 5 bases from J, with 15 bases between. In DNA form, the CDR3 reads TGTGCCAGCAGCCCCGCCCCCGACAGGAATAATTCACCCCTCCACTTT. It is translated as CASSPAPDRNNSPLHF.

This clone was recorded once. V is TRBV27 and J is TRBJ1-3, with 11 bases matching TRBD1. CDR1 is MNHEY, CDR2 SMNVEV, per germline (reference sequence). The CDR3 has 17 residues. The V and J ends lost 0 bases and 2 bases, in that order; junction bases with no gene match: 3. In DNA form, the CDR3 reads TGTGCCAGCAGTTTATCGGGGGGACAGGGGGCTGGAAACACCATATATTTT. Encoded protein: CASSLSGGQGAGNTIYF.

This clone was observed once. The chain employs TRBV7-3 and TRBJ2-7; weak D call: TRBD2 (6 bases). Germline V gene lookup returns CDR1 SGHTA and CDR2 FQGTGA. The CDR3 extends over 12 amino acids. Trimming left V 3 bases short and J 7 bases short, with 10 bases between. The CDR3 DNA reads TGTGCCAGCAGCTTGGGAGGAGGGGAGCAGTACTTC. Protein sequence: CASSLGGGEQYF. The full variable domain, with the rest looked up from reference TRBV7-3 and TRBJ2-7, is GAGVSQTPSNKVTEKGKYVELRCDPISGHTALYWYRQSLGQGPEFLIYFQGTGAADDSGLPNDRFFAVRPEGSVSTLKIQRTERGDSAVYLCASSLGGGEQYFGPGTRLTVT.